These 15 T cell receptor beta chains were all obtained from the same sample, sequenced in a study of synovial regulatory T cells in juvenile arthritis. Generated by immunoSEQ multiplex PCR, the TCRdb table keeps only in-frame clones and is missing some. The repertoire table contains 7,500 to 10,000 clones. Sequenced material: Treg cells from blood. Described subset: remaining (HLA-DR-negative) circulating blood Treg cells. The receptor source for this set is a donor younger than 30 with juvenile idiopathic arthritis.

The CDR3 loop reads CASSYRLREGGEKLFF. V gene TRBV6-6 combines with J gene TRBJ1-4. Germline V gives CDR1 MNHNY, CDR2 SVGAGI (reference sequence). This CDR3 contains 16 residues. The coding DNA is unavailable.

The J gene is TRBJ2-7, the V gene TRBV7-2. The length of the CDR3 is 13 residues. Only the protein is available. The germline V gene has CDR1 SGHTA and CDR2 FQGNSA. This CDR3 is CASSLGPSYEQYF.

The gene calls are TRBV2 and TRBJ1-2. Germline loops: CDR1 SNHLY, CDR2 FYNNEI. The CDR3 consists of 11 residues. Nucleotide data are not available. CDR3: CASKWGSGYTF. The full variable domain, rest sourced from reference TRBV2 and TRBJ1-2, is EPEVTQTPSHQVTQMGQEVILRCVPISNHLYFYWYRQILGQKVEFLVSFYNNEISEKSEIFDDQFSVERPDGSNFTLKIRSTKLEDSAMYFCASKWGSGYTFGSGTRLTVV.

The chain is built from TRBV10-3 and TRBJ1-2. The CDR3 totals 14 residues. The entry carries no DNA sequence. CDR1 is ENHRY, CDR2 SYGVKD, per germline. CDR3: CAISESGMNYGYTF.

J is TRBJ2-6 and V is TRBV28; TCRdb's D call, TRBD2, is unchecked because there is no DNA. The CDR3 is 16 residues long. The DNA sequence is not available. CDR1 is MDHEN and CDR2 is SYDVKM in the germline V gene. The CDR3 protein is CASSLDRGIGANVLTF.

V gene TRBV18 combines with J gene TRBJ2-7. Germline loops: CDR1 KGHSH, CDR2 LQKENI. The length of the CDR3 is 16 residues. The DNA is unrecorded. CDR3 in amino acids: CASSPVALDVSYEQYF.

The CDR3 protein is CASSEAGGGNQPQHF. The chain recombines TRBV6-1 with TRBJ1-5. The germline V gene has CDR1 MNHNS and CDR2 SASEGT. The CDR3 sequence is 15 residues long. The DNA sequence is not available.

The V and J genes are TRBV19 and TRBJ2-3; the D call from TCRdb, TRBD1, cannot be confirmed without DNA. CDR3 length: 14 amino acids. No DNA is listed. Germline CDR1 reads LNHDA; CDR2 reads SQIVND (reference sequence). The CDR3 sequence: CASRPQGRSDTQYF.

The gene calls are TRBV5-1 and TRBJ2-7; checking the TCRdb D call of TRBD1 is not possible without DNA. CDR1 and CDR2 from the germline V gene are SGHRS and YFSETQ. The CDR3 has 15 amino acids. No coding sequence is recorded. The CDR3 region is CASSSRDRGTYEQYF.

This sequence joins TRBV28 and TRBJ2-5; lacking DNA, the TRBD2 call made by TCRdb goes unchecked. Germline V gene sequence: CDR1 MDHEN, CDR2 SYDVKM. The CDR3 consists of 12 residues. Only the protein is available. CDR3 loop: CASSLTGGTQYF.

This chain's CDR3 is CASSLGLAGLDTQYF. The rearrangement uses TRBV6-5 and TRBJ2-3; the D call of TRBD2 rests on TCRdb alone, since no DNA is present to check it. This CDR3 has 15 residues. This entry has no DNA. Germline V lookup: CDR1 MNHEY, CDR2 SVGAGI.

The chain joins TRBV5-1 to TRBJ1-2. This CDR3 has 12 amino acids. The coding DNA is unavailable. Germline values: CDR1 SGHRS, CDR2 YFSETQ. The CDR3 region is CASSAPGTDSFF.

This sequence joins TRBV6-1 and TRBJ1-1; the D call from TCRdb, TRBD1, cannot be confirmed without DNA. Germline V gene data show CDR1 as MNHNS and CDR2 as SASEGT. The CDR3 is made up of 14 amino acids. No nucleotide data were recorded. The chain's CDR3 is CASSWDRGKTEAFF.

This clone counts as medium-sized (0.01 to 0.1%) by frequency. The chain recombines TRBV23-1 with TRBJ1-5; as DNA is missing, the TRBD1 call by TCRdb cannot be tested. TRBV23-1 belongs to the ORF category, with a function that is uncertain. The CDR3 length is 14 residues. DNA was not recorded. The CDR3: CASSQSTGNQPQHF.

V usage is TRBV2 and J usage is TRBJ2-1; TCRdb reports TRBD1, a call that lacks DNA to check it against. The CDR3 has 17 residues. Only the protein sequence is given. Looked up from germline, CDR1 is SNHLY and CDR2 is FYNNEI. The CDR3 reads CASSDPRGPTRGQIRFF.